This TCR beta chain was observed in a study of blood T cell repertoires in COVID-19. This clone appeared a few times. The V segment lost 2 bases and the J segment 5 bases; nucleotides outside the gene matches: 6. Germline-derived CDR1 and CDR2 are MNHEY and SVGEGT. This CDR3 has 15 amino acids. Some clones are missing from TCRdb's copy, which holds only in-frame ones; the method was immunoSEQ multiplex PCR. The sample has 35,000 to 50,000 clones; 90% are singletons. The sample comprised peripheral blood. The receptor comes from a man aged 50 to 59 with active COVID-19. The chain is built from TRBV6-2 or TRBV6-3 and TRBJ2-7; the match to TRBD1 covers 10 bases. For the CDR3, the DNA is TGTGCCAGCAGTTACAAGGGGACAGGGGCCCACGAGCAGTACTTC. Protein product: CASSYKGTGAHEQYF.